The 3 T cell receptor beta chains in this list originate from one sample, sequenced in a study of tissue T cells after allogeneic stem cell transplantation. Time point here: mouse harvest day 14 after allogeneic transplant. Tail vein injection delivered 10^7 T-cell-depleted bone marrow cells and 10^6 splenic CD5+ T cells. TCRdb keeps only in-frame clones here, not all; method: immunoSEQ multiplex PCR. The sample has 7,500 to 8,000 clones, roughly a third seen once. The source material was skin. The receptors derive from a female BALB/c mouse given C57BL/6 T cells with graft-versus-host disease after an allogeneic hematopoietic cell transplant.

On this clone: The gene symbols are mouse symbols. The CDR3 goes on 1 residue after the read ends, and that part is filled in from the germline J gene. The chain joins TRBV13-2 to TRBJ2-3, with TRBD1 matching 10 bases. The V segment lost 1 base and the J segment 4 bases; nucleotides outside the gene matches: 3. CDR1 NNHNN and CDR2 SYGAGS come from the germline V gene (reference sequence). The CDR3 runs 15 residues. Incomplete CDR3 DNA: TGTGCCAGCGGTGATAGGGGACAGGGGACAGAAACGCTGTAT. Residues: CASGDRGQGTETLY. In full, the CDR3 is CASGDRGQGTETLYF.

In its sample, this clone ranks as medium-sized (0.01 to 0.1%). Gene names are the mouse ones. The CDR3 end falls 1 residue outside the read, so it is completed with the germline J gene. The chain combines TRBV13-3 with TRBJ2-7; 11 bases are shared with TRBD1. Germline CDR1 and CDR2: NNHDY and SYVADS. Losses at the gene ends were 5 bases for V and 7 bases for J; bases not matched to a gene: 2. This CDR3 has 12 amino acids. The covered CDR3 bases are TGTGCCAGCAGGGACAGGGGGCAAGAACAGTAC. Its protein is CASRDRGQEQY. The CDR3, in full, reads CASRDRGQEQYF.

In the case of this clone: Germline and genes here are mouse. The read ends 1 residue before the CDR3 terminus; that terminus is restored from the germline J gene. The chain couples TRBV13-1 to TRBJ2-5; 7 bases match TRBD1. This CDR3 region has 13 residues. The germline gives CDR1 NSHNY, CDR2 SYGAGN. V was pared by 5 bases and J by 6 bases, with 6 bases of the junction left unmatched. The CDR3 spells CASRSTGRDTQYF. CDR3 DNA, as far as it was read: TGTGCCAGCAGATCGACAGGGAGGGACACCCAGTAC.